The entry below describes one T cell receptor beta chain. Antigen specificity is unknown. The primer mix had 60 Vbeta and 13 Jbeta primers. Using immunoSEQ multiplex PCR, the repertoire was profiled, and TCRdb retains in-frame clones only, with some absent. The sample table includes some 120,000 clones. The sample is drawn from a study of cytomegalovirus exposure and HLA in healthy donors. Looking at the study overall: There were 300 to 400 genotyped donors. Of these, roughly 80% fell in the genetic ancestry cluster associated with self-reported Caucasian donors.

Study-wide findings and caveats: Analyses of presence/absence relied on an assumption of roughly uniform sequencing depth across donors.

The length of the CDR3 is 13 residues. Germline loops: CDR1 MNHNY, CDR2 SVGAGI (reference sequence). The V and J ends lost 0 bases and 5 bases respectively, with 7 bases between them. The sequencing sample was made of PBMCs. The clonotype was recovered from a man aged 30 to 39 in good health and CMV-seronegative. The chain couples TRBV6-6 to TRBJ1-1, with a possible D match to TRBD1 (6 bases). The CDR3 here is CASSYSGGTEAFF. The CDR3 DNA reads as TGTGCCAGCAGTTACTCAGGGGGAACTGAAGCTTTCTTT.